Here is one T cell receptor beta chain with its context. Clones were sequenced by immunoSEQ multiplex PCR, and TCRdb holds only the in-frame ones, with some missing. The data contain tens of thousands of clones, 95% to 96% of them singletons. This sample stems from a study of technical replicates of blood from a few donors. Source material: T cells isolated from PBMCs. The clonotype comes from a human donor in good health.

CDR3 in amino acids: CASSTGGKETQYF. CDR3 in DNA: TGCGCCAGCAGCACAGGGGGAAAAGAGACCCAGTACTTC. The J gene is TRBJ2-5, the V gene TRBV5-1; TRBD1 matches at 8 bases. The CDR3 runs 13 residues. The V segment lost 4 bases and the J segment 3 bases; nucleotides outside the gene matches: 2. Germline V gene sequence: CDR1 SGHRS, CDR2 YFSETQ.